This TCR beta chain came from a study of cytomegalovirus exposure and HLA in healthy donors (dated by TCRdb to about 2017). As for the study more broadly: An earlier analysis of a few hundred of the donors reported 276 Gb of sequence data and 95 million to 140 million unique TCR beta sequences obtained from 180 million or so T cells. Rather than using new phenotypic data, the later analysis identified candidate immune exposures from TCR beta sequences and from how often those sequences occurred across donors. Of the 300 to 500 genotyped donors, approximately 80% were placed in the genetic ancestry cluster associated with self-reported Caucasian donors. Among about 360 genotyped donors of the cohort, an average of roughly 240,000 unique TCR beta nucleotide sequences were sequenced per donor, about a sixth of them non-productive. Donor age, sex, ethnicity and CMV serostatus were compiled together with the repertoire data. Both class I and class II loci were covered by HLA typing, at four-digit resolution. Every repertoire in the discovery cohort had been generated on one and the same sequencing platform. Besides the first cohort of roughly 660 subjects, a separate validation cohort made up of 120 different subjects was used. The aim of the study was to test whether cataloging public T cell receptors could identify signatures of past pathogen exposure. Genome-wide SNP genotypes for about 65% of the 666 donors were used in a later genetic analysis, which treated that subset as a discovery cohort. A later analysis re-examined previously published TCR beta repertoires from 500 to 700 donors and added high-resolution HLA genotyping to investigate patterns of TCR occurrence. To predict cytomegalovirus infection status, the study combined high-throughput TCR immunosequencing, statistical association of individual TCRs with disease status, and machine learning. An earlier analysis of 450 to 750 of the donors used high-throughput TCR beta sequencing to judge whether each TCR beta V gene segment behaved as functional or pseudogenic. Typing coverage varied by locus: 629-630 donors for A, B, C, DRB1 and DQB1; 500 to 550 for DQA1; approximately 610 for DPA1; fewer than 480 for DPB1. Roughly 310 gigabases of sequencing data and tens of millions of unique TCR sequences were included in an early release covering about 700 HLA-typed donors. The T cell repertoires of 666 subjects were profiled by immunosequencing and related to cytomegalovirus serostatus. Because of strong linkage in the cohort, roughly 5 DR-DQ haplotypes were treated as single units for association and clustering.

In the case of this clone: It has no known antigen specificity.

From the germline V gene, CDR1 is MNHNS and CDR2 is SASEGT. V and J are truncated by 2 bases and 8 bases respectively, leaving an intervening sequence of 10 bases. Measured from the cysteine to the phenylalanine, the CDR3 is 13 residues long. Only the CDR3 DNA stays, 39 bases, in frame from base 1. Results the study describes overall, beyond this receptor: When HLA alleles, especially DR and DQ, strongly co-occurred, attributing TCR associations to individual alleles was difficult. According to a later analysis, most CMV-associated TCR beta chains appeared to be HLA-restricted, and the HLA associations seemed to be driven largely by CMV exposure. The sequencing pipeline was judged likely to have produced a cluster of highly shared sequence variants as a technical artifact. The authors suggested that the approach could potentially be generalized to other disease states and immunological phenotypes. The earlier analysis of about 600 of the donors excluded roughly 17 rarely observed V segments, including chromosome 9 orphons, because counts were too low. Several of the top co-occurrence clusters appeared to be linked to parvovirus B19, influenza, CMV and Epstein-Barr virus, according to a later analysis. The classifier was reported to diagnose cytomegalovirus status with high specificity and sensitivity in both the original cohort and the validation cohort. Specific HLA alleles were associated with about 17,000 TCR beta sequences at a false discovery rate of 0.05 in a later analysis. In a later analysis, TCR association rates were found to vary across HLA loci, with the most associated TCRs seen for DRB1 alleles and the fewest for HLA-C alleles. Because HLA typing was missing for some donors at each locus, association tests included only the typed subset. A later genetic analysis reported fewer N-insertions in productive TCRs among donors in an Asian-associated ancestry cluster than the roughly 690-donor mean. A later genetic analysis associated a missense DCLRE1C variant with V-gene and J-gene trimming of TCR beta chains, and an independent cohort replicated the association. Some IMGT-functional V segments, including TRBV6-2 and TRBV6-3, could not be told apart with the 87-base-pair reads, so those segments were excluded. Most TCR sequences were seen in very few donors, while some public TCRs were found in many individuals. Sequencing depth was assumed to be roughly uniform across donors in the presence/absence analyses, though that assumption may not hold. In an earlier analysis of approximately 590 of the donors, most TCR beta V segments appeared in productive rearrangements about 87% or about 30% of the time, broadly matching IMGT annotations. Linkage disequilibrium might explain the correlated functional status among segregating V segments, but an unknown experimental factor could not be excluded. For the cohort, immune exposure information was limited to CMV serostatus. In a later analysis, HLA-associated TCR beta chains were found to be more clonally expanded and to have lower generation probabilities than equally common non-associated chains. The study gave a list of some 150 TCR beta chains associated with cytomegalovirus. Three of the identified cytomegalovirus-associated TCR beta chains were confirmed in vitro to be specific for cytomegalovirus antigens. Only TCR beta chains were sequenced in this cohort, and the absence of alpha or paired-chain data limited detectable features. A further reported finding was that TCR beta sequences accurately predicted the HLA-A and HLA-B alleles for most subjects in the first cohort.

The cohort consisted of 600 or so healthy bone marrow donors. At the time of sampling, every cohort member was nominally healthy, though immune exposures that went unrecorded were likely present. The donor tested CMV seronegative and was one of the 352 seronegative cohort members. A peripheral blood sample was provided by each donor, and peripheral blood mononuclear cells were used for TCR beta sequencing. Genomic DNA was extracted from the blood cell samples with the Qiagen DNeasy Blood Extraction Kit. The library was obtained by the immunoSEQ multiplex PCR assay. The multiplex PCR relied on a mix of 60 forward primers for TCR Vbeta segments and 13 reverse primers for TCR Jbeta segments. The CDR3 region of rearranged TCR beta genes was amplified from genomic DNA by a multiplex PCR assay. The amplified TCR beta libraries were sequenced on the Illumina HiSeq System as 87-base-pair reads. Processing in the source paper ran as follows. In a later analysis, tens of millions of unique TCR beta chains were counted across the 500 to 850 repertoires, and roughly 11 million of these chains were shared by at least two donors. To remove PCR and sequencing errors, raw reads were error-corrected and collapsed into unique sequences using a nearest-neighbor algorithm that merged closely related sequences. Alignment of CDR3 sequences to IMGT reference sequences was used to assign V, D and J gene segments. For a sequence to be retained, a match of at least six nucleotides was required to both a V gene segment and a J gene segment. A rearrangement counted as productive if the CDR3 had no stop codons and remained in frame with V and J, and every other rearrangement counted as non-productive. CDR3 was defined by IMGT convention, running from the second conserved V-encoded cysteine to the conserved J-encoded phenylalanine. Sequences without an unambiguous match to a single V gene segment were excluded from the earlier analysis of several hundred of the donors. An earlier analysis of a few hundred of the donors classified V segments as functional when productive rearrangements were above 56.7% and as segregating when the standard deviation between donors was above 5%. To diagnose cytomegalovirus status from the catalog of TCR beta chain sequences, a statistical classification framework was built. V and J gene assignment, in a later analysis, came from comparing TCR nucleotide sequences with IMGT/GENE-DB human TR gene sequences. A later analysis assigned CDR3 sequences and most-parsimonious VDJ recombination scenarios with the TCRdist pipeline. A later analysis defined each TCR beta chain by its CDR3 amino acid sequence plus V-gene family, and excluded reads lacking a unique V-gene family. In a later analysis, approximately 640 highly shared, low-generation-probability nucleotide sequences were removed to address suspected cross-contamination and a sequencing artifact. In a later analysis, a clonal expansion index was calculated for each public chain from normalized within-repertoire ranks of inferred template counts. A later analysis computed generation probabilities with a VDJ recombination model fitted to out-of-frame rearrangements, and checked the results against IGoR. In a later analysis, TCR-TCR, TCR-HLA and TCR-CMV co-occurrence was scored with hypergeometric tests, and a repertoire-size bias correction was applied to TCR pairs. In a later analysis, false discovery rates were estimated by permuting HLA or CMV assignments 20 times. In a later analysis, co-occurring TCRs were grouped using DBSCAN, and TCRdist sequence similarity was added for clustering within HLA-allele-positive subsets. Co-occurrence clustering excluded repertoires with fewer than 30,000 or more than 120,000 public chains, plus five with anomalous nucleotide sharing. This is the immuneACCESS table as TCRdb keeps it, with only in-frame sequences that have V and J called. A part of the clones is gone; compared with another copy, unresolved V genes explain less than half, and the rest is unexplained. That table supplies the V and J calls and clone size; D and trimming were determined from the DNA. The sample table records approximately 80,000 clones. The ten largest make up around 1.1% of the sample.

This TCR was recovered from a woman aged 25 to 39 in good health and CMV-seronegative. Sequenced input: PBMCs. This chain is built from TRBV6-1 and TRBJ1-5; perhaps TRBD1 is the D gene, with 6 bases matching. The CDR3 here reads CASSEQGKKPQHF. The DNA sequence reads TGTGCCAGCAGTGAACAGGGGAAGAAGCCCCAGCATTTT.